The entry that follows covers one TCR beta chain sequence. Its antigen has not been determined. Base qualities are not recorded, but no much larger clone differs from it by a single base. Library prep was done by the immunoSEQ multiplex PCR assay. This is the immuneACCESS table as TCRdb keeps it, with only in-frame sequences that have V and J called. A part of the clones is gone; compared with another copy, unresolved V genes explain less than half, and the rest is unexplained. This sample gives about 80,000 clones in total; about 90% of them show up just once. Jointly, the top ten make up about 3% of the sample. This record comes from a study of T cell changes during pregnancy in multiple sclerosis (dated by TCRdb to the late 2010s). The study in broad terms: The study looked at changes in the T cell repertoire across pregnancy in women with multiple sclerosis.

Inclusive of the bounding cysteine and phenylalanine, the CDR3 is 15 residues long. The DNA shown is the 45-base CDR3, in frame from base 1. The germline V gene sets CDR1 to SGHVS and CDR2 to FQNEAQ. V is reduced by 4 bases and J by 14 bases, leaving a spacing of 26 bases between them. The sequence joins TRBV7-8 to TRBJ1-1; the D region possibly corresponds to TRBD1 (6 bases align). This TCR was recovered from a female donor with multiple sclerosis, enrolled in a pregnancy study. The sample was peripheral blood, taken before pregnancy. The CDR3 is CASSSPSRDKRGRFF. The nucleotides read TGTGCCAGCAGCTCCCCCAGCCGGGACAAAAGGGGACGGTTCTTT. The variable domain in full, with residues beyond the CDR3 obtained from the reference TRBV7-8 and TRBJ1-1 genes, is GAGVSQSPRYKVAKRGQDVALRCDPISGHVSLFWYQQALGQGPEFLTYFQNEAQLDKSGLPSDRFFAERPEGSVSTLKIQRTQQEDSAVYLCASSSPSRDKRGRFFGQGTRLTVV.